A single sample is the source of the 18 T cell receptor beta chains below, sequenced in a study of CD8 T cells in Susac syndrome. An amount of RNA that ranged from roughly 0.5 to 1 ug was reverse transcribed with random hexamers. TCRdb reprocessed the immunoSEQ multiplex PCR reads with MiXCR, giving one entry per CDR3 protein. Among about 280,000 distinct CDR3 sequences listed, roughly 81% were seen once. Sequences were obtained from CD8+ T cells from PBMCs. The receptor source for this set is a human donor with multiple sclerosis.

The CDR3 DNA sequence: TGTGCCAGCAGCTTGCGTTCGCGACAGGGCACCGAAGAAAAACTGTTTTTT. Translated: CASSLRSRQGTEEKLFF. V gene TRBV7-8 combines with J gene TRBJ1-4, with 7 positions matching TRBD1. Trimming took 3 bases from V and 8 from J; bases not matched to a gene: 15. Germline CDR1 reads SGHVS; CDR2 reads FQNEAQ. The CDR3 extends over 17 amino acids.

The chain uses TRBV24-1 and TRBJ2-3; no definite D call. The CDR3 totals 12 residues. Germline assignment: CDR1 KGHDR and CDR2 SFDVKD. The V end lost 4 bases, the J end lost 2 bases, and 3 bases lay between the germline ends. The CDR3 DNA follows: TGTGCCACCAGTGACGACACAGATACGCAGTATTTT. This gives the protein CATSDDTDTQYF.

The V and J genes are TRBV2 and TRBJ2-1; 7 nucleotides match TRBD2. The trim removed 4 bases at V and 4 bases at J, leaving 10 bases unmatched. CDR1 and CDR2 from the germline V gene are SNHLY and FYNNEI. This CDR3 region has 16 residues. Here the CDR3 reads CASSGSISGIYNEQFF. CDR3 coding DNA: TGTGCCAGCAGTGGGAGTATAAGCGGGATTTACAATGAGCAGTTCTTC.

The J gene is TRBJ2-1, the V gene TRBV7-8, with a tentative D call TRBD2 (7 bases). Germline V gene sequence: CDR1 SGHVS, CDR2 FQNEAQ. The CDR3 is 16 amino acids. V was shortened by 1 base and J by 4 bases, with 14 bases between the two germline ends. This CDR3 reads CASSLGGLADYNEQFF. CDR3 bases: TGTGCCAGCAGCTTAGGGGGGCTAGCGGATTACAATGAGCAGTTCTTC.

The V and J genes are TRBV7-9 and TRBJ2-1, with D perhaps matching TRBD2 (6 bases). The CDR3 length is 15 residues. V lost 1 base and J lost 10, with 17 bases in between. CDR1 and CDR2 from the germline V gene are SEHNR and FQNEAQ (reference sequence). The CDR3: CASSLVGGTGKEQFF. The DNA for the CDR3 is TGTGCCAGCAGCTTAGTTGGCGGGACCGGGAAGGAGCAGTTCTTC.

This sequence joins TRBV9 and TRBJ2-3; 9 bases are a match to TRBD2. Germline trimming cut 3 bases from V and 0 bases from J; bases unmatched to any gene: 2. The CDR3 extends over 15 amino acids. Germline lookup yields CDR1 SGDLS and CDR2 YYNGEE. CDR3 loop: CASSGSGRSTDTQYF. Here the CDR3 DNA reads TGTGCCAGCAGCGGTAGCGGGAGAAGCACAGATACGCAGTATTTT.

The chain links TRBV27 to TRBJ2-7, with TRBD2 matching 9 bases. Looked up from germline, CDR1 is MNHEY and CDR2 is SMNVEV (reference sequence). The CDR3 loop spans 17 amino acids. Trimming took 6 bases from V and 1 from J; bases not matched to a gene: 13. CDR3 bases: TGTGCCAGCAGCCGCTTGGGGCGGGAGGGCCGATCCTACGAGCAGTACTTC. It specifies CASSRLGREGRSYEQYF.

V and J are TRBV7-9 and TRBJ2-7; D is ambiguous. V shed 9 bases and J shed 5 bases, with 8 bases lying between them. Germline V gene lookup returns CDR1 SEHNR and CDR2 FQNEAQ (reference sequence). The CDR3 length is 10 residues. The DNA for the CDR3 is TGTGCCAGTGACGGAGACGAGCAGTACTTC. It translates to CASDGDEQYF. The variable domain in full, with the rest retrieved from reference TRBV7-9 and TRBJ2-7, is DTGVSQNPRHKITKRGQNVTFRCDPISEHNRLYWYRQTLGQGPEFLTYFQNEAQLEKSRLLSDRFSAERPKGSFSTLEIQRTEQGDSAMYLCASDGDEQYFGPGTRLTVT.

The rearrangement uses TRBV18 and TRBJ2-7; maybe TRBD1 (7 bases). Germline CDR1 reads KGHSH; CDR2 reads LQKENI. With 3 bases removed from V and 6 bases from J, the gap between germline ends came to 12 bases. The CDR3 extends over 13 amino acids. The CDR3 sequence: CASSPTGRGEQYF. In nucleotides, the CDR3 is TGTGCCAGCTCACCGACAGGGCGGGGCGAGCAGTACTTC.

The V and J genes are TRBV29-1 and TRBJ2-2, with D perhaps assigned TRBD1 or TRBD2 (6 bases each). In germline, CDR1 is SQVTM, CDR2 ANQGSEA. The V end lost 4 bases, the J end lost 1 base, and 13 bases lay between the germline ends. The CDR3 has 15 amino acids. CDR3 nucleotide sequence: TGCAGCGTTGTCGGGGGCCCATTGAACACCGGGGAGCTGTTTTTT. Residues: CSVVGGPLNTGELFF.

The chain employs TRBV25-1 and TRBJ2-7, with no clear D. The germline gives CDR1 MGHDK, CDR2 SYGVNS. V was pared by 5 bases and J by 0 bases, with 17 bases between. This CDR3 region has 16 residues. CDR3 sequence: CASSQFQGSNSYEQYF. The DNA of the CDR3 is TGTGCCAGCAGTCAATTCCAAGGGTCTAACTCCTACGAGCAGTACTTC.

This chain uses TRBV27 with TRBJ2-4, with D unclear. CDR1 is MNHEY and CDR2 is SMNVEV in the germline V gene (reference sequence). The CDR3 consists of 13 residues. Trimming stripped 5 bases from V and 6 bases from J, with 11 bases between. The CDR3 here is CASSLAGRNIQYF. CDR3 sequence (DNA): TGTGCCAGCAGTCTGGCAGGACGAAACATTCAGTACTTC.

V usage is TRBV5-1 and J usage is TRBJ2-7; 7 nucleotides line up with TRBD1. Trimming cost V 3 bases and J 0 bases; bases outside gene matches: 9. The CDR3 is made up of 16 amino acids. Germline V gene data show CDR1 as SGHRS and CDR2 as YFSETQ. CDR3 DNA sequence: TGCGCCAGCAGCTGGGATGACAGGGCGAGCTCCTACGAGCAGTACTTC. Protein sequence: CASSWDDRASSYEQYF.

The genes are TRBV28 and TRBJ2-6; D gene uncertain. V was pared by 6 bases and J by 0 bases, with 12 bases between. The germline CDR1 and CDR2 sequences are MDHEN and SYDVKM. The CDR3 totals 16 residues. CDR3 residues: CASSTERGSGANVLTF. In DNA form, the CDR3 reads TGTGCCAGCAGCACCGAGCGCGGCTCTGGGGCCAACGTCCTGACTTTC.

This clonotype was seen a few times. CDR3 coding DNA: TGTGCCAGCAGCTTAGGGTCGGGGCCCCAGCATTTT. It yields the protein CASSLGSGPQHF. The chain employs TRBV7-9 and TRBJ1-5; D remains ambiguous. Trimming removed 1 base at V and 9 bases at J, with 7 bases between. This CDR3 comprises 12 residues. The germline V gene encodes CDR1 SEHNR and CDR2 FQNEAQ (reference sequence).

V and J are TRBV19 and TRBJ2-7; 7 bases match TRBD2. The CDR3 sequence is 13 residues long. V lost 6 bases and J lost 3; bases outside the gene matches: 5. Germline values: CDR1 LNHDA, CDR2 SQIVND (reference sequence). The CDR3 nucleotides are TGTGCCAGTAGGTCCCGGGGGGACTACGAGCAGTACTTC. It codes for CASRSRGDYEQYF.

CDR3 sequence: CAQIAGYNEQFF. CDR3 DNA: TGTGCCCAAATAGCGGGTTACAATGAGCAGTTCTTC. This rearrangement joins TRBV2 to TRBJ2-1, with 7 bases fitting TRBD2. Germline V gene data show CDR1 as SNHLY and CDR2 as FYNNEI. The CDR3 extends over 12 amino acids. Trimming removed 11 bases from V and 4 bases from J; junction bases left unmatched: 5.

V and J are TRBV7-9 and TRBJ1-1; the D gene is possibly TRBD1 (6 bases). With 6 bases removed from V and 2 bases from J, the gap between germline ends came to 16 bases. Germline assignment: CDR1 SEHNR and CDR2 FQNEAQ (reference sequence). The CDR3 has 15 amino acids. The CDR3 sequence is CASSPSTGINTEAFF. The CDR3 nucleotides are TGTGCCAGCAGTCCCAGCACAGGGATAAACACTGAAGCTTTCTTT.